The next 23 T cell receptor beta chains were all read from a single sample in a study of OX40 agonist ivuxolimab in advanced cancers. Repertoires were generated with immunoSEQ multiplex PCR, while TCRdb's copy carries only in-frame clones and drops some. The sample yields 70,000 or so clones, roughly nine tenths seen once. Sequencing was performed on CD4+ or CD8+ T cells sorted from blood, taken in a trial of the OX40 agonist ivuxolimab. All receptors come from an adult with an advanced solid tumor such as melanoma, head and neck, liver or kidney cancer.

This sequence joins TRBV6-1 and TRBJ2-7, with D possibly being TRBD2 (6 bases). The CDR3 covers 16 residues. V was clipped by 1 base and J by 3 bases, with 16 bases between them. Germline V lookup: CDR1 MNHNS, CDR2 SASEGT. The CDR3 sequence is CASSEGFAGSLYEQYF. The CDR3 DNA sequence: TGTGCCAGCAGTGAAGGTTTCGCGGGAAGTCTCTACGAGCAGTACTTC.

The rearrangement links TRBV28 to TRBJ2-2; 11 nucleotides align to TRBD2. The CDR3 contains 14 residues. V lost 7 bases and J lost 5; bases outside the gene matches: 3. CDR1 and CDR2 (germline): MDHEN, SYDVKM. The CDR3 DNA reads as TGTGCCAGCACCCGGACTAGCGGGACCGGGGAGCTGTTTTTT. This translates into CASTRTSGTGELFF.

The gene calls are TRBV6-5 and TRBJ2-2, with unresolved D. Trimming pared 4 bases from V and 6 bases from J, leaving 12 bases between. The CDR3 is 14 residues long. Germline V lookup: CDR1 MNHEY, CDR2 SVGAGI. This chain's CDR3 is CASSLSGLSGELFF. CDR3 DNA sequence: TGTGCCAGCAGTTTATCGGGCCTATCCGGGGAGCTGTTTTTT.

The rearrangement joins TRBV6-6 to TRBJ2-5, with 7 bases matching TRBD2. The germline V gene has CDR1 MNHNY and CDR2 SVGAGI (reference sequence). The V gene end was trimmed by 0 bases and the J gene end by 4 bases; junction bases not matched to a gene: 8. The CDR3 length is 16 residues. Here the CDR3 reads CASSYSGLPLGETQYF. CDR3 coding DNA: TGTGCCAGCAGTTACTCGGGACTACCCCTGGGAGAGACCCAGTACTTC.

The V and J genes are TRBV6-1 and TRBJ2-2, with 7 bases matching TRBD1. Germline CDR1 is MNHNS and CDR2 is SASEGT. The CDR3 runs 15 residues. V lost 6 bases to trimming and J lost 4 bases; unmatched junction nucleotides: 8. The CDR3 DNA reads as TGTGCCAGCAGACAGGGACAGAAAACCACCGGGGAGCTGTTTTTT. Translating gives CASRQGQKTTGELFF.

The rearrangement joins TRBV18 to TRBJ1-5; 8 bases line up with TRBD1. This CDR3 has 17 amino acids. V was pared by 3 bases and J by 4 bases, with 11 bases of the junction left unmatched. Looked up from germline, CDR1 is KGHSH and CDR2 is LQKENI. CDR3 region: CASSPGQGRAPNQPQHF. The CDR3, as DNA: TGTGCCAGCTCACCCGGACAGGGCCGGGCCCCAAATCAGCCCCAGCATTTT.

The genes are TRBV4-1 and TRBJ2-2, with 7 bases aligning to TRBD2. The CDR3 contains 15 residues. The J segment lost 0 bases and the V segment lost 4 bases, leaving 2 bases of the junction unmatched. Germline assignment: CDR1 MGHRA and CDR2 YSYEKL. CDR3 sequence (DNA): TGCGCCAGCAGCCCCAGCGGGGCGAACACCGGGGAGCTGTTTTTT. This codes for CASSPSGANTGELFF.

This sequence joins TRBV5-6 and TRBJ2-1, with 7 bases identical to TRBD1. In germline, CDR1 is SGHDT, CDR2 YYEEEE. Germline trimming cut 0 bases from V and 8 bases from J; bases unmatched to any gene: 14. The CDR3 contains 17 residues. The CDR3 DNA sequence: TGTGCCAGCAGCTTGGCACAGGGGCACCCTCGTTACGATGAGCAGTTCTTC. Translating it yields CASSLAQGHPRYDEQFF.

The V gene is TRBV12-5, the J gene TRBJ2-3; 8 bases agree with TRBD2. J gave up 0 bases and V 0 bases, and 5 bases lay outside the gene matches. The CDR3 is made up of 17 amino acids. Germline CDR1 LGHNT, CDR2 FRNRAP. The CDR3 reads CASGLVRGGSSTDTQYF. CDR3 nucleotides: TGTGCTAGTGGTTTGGTCCGGGGGGGTAGTAGCACAGATACGCAGTATTTT. Full variable domain (remainder filled in from reference TRBV12-5 and TRBJ2-3): DARVTQTPRHKVTEMGQEVTMRCQPILGHNTVFWYRQTMMQGLELLAYFRNRAPLDDSGMPKDRFSAEMPDATLATLKIQPSEPRDSAVYFCASGLVRGGSSTDTQYFGPGTRLTVL.

The V and J genes are TRBV19 and TRBJ2-5; tentatively, D is TRBD2 (5 bases). V dropped 4 bases and J dropped 6 bases, with 18 bases sitting between them. The CDR3 loop spans 15 amino acids. Germline V gene lookup returns CDR1 LNHDA and CDR2 SQIVND (reference sequence). The CDR3 DNA reads as TGTGCCAGTAGTAACCAACCAACGGGGAAACAGACCCAGTACTTC. This encodes CASSNQPTGKQTQYF.

The chain uses TRBV28 and TRBJ2-5; 10 bases are a match to TRBD2. Per the germline V gene, CDR1 is MDHEN and CDR2 is SYDVKM. The CDR3 is 16 residues long. After removal of 5 bases from V and 1 base from J, the junction contained 7 bases not matched to a gene. This chain's CDR3 is CASSIRLAGVQETQYF. The CDR3 nucleotides are TGTGCCAGCAGTATCCGGCTAGCGGGAGTCCAAGAGACCCAGTACTTC.

This clone was detected only once. The chain uses TRBV7-8 and TRBJ2-7, with D tentatively TRBD2 (6 bases). CDR1 and CDR2 (germline): SGHVS, FQNEAQ. Trimming shortened V by 1 base and J by 1 base, and 11 bases separated the two germline ends. The CDR3 is 15 residues long. The CDR3 loop is CASSLVAGSSYEQYF. The CDR3 DNA reads TGTGCCAGCAGCTTAGTGGCGGGATCTTCCTACGAGCAGTACTTC.

The chain combines TRBV28 with TRBJ2-7; 7 positions match TRBD2. CDR1 is MDHEN, CDR2 SYDVKM, per germline. The ends lost 2 bases at V and 5 bases at J; junction bases unmatched: 6. This CDR3 region has 14 residues. As DNA, the CDR3 is TGTGCCAGCAGTTTAGCGGGCGGGAGAAACGAGCAGTACTTC. This translates into CASSLAGGRNEQYF. The full variable domain, with the rest looked up from reference TRBV28 and TRBJ2-7, is DVKVTQSSRYLVKRTGEKVFLECVQDMDHENMFWYRQDPGLGLRLIYFSYDVKMKEKGDIPEGYSVSREKKERFSLILESASTNQTSMYLCASSLAGGRNEQYFGPGTRLTVT.

V and J are TRBV27 and TRBJ1-3; unclear D gene. The ends were cut back, 9 bases at V and 1 base at J, with 13 bases in the middle. Germline V gene data show CDR1 as MNHEY and CDR2 as SMNVEV (reference sequence). The CDR3 spans 14 residues. In nucleotides, the CDR3 is TGTGCCAGTAGAGACTCAGGTTCTGGAAACACCATATATTTT. This gives the protein CASRDSGSGNTIYF.

The CDR3 here is CASSYSMDRGYEKLFF. CDR3 sequence (DNA): TGTGCCAGCAGTTACTCAATGGACAGGGGATATGAAAAACTGTTTTTT. This chain joins TRBV6-6 and TRBJ1-4; TRBD1 agrees at 9 bases. CDR3 size: 16 residues. CDR1 and CDR2 from the germline V gene are MNHNY and SVGAGI (reference sequence). Trimming cost V 0 bases and J 6 bases; bases outside gene matches: 5.

The chain has TRBV6-1 and TRBJ1-2; D ambiguous. CDR3 size: 13 residues. V lost 7 bases and J 8 bases, leaving 17 bases between the germline ends. The germline V gene has CDR1 MNHNS and CDR2 SASEGT. The CDR3 nucleotides read TGTGCCAGCACTAGCGGAGGAACTATCGGCTACACCTTC. Residues: CASTSGGTIGYTF.

The chain is built from TRBV19 and TRBJ1-5; weak D call: TRBD1 (5 bases). The CDR3 contains 14 residues. V was trimmed by 7 bases and J by 4 bases, leaving 14 bases between them. Germline V CDR1 and CDR2: LNHDA, SQIVND (reference sequence). As DNA, the CDR3 is TGTGCCAGTATAGGCTTGGGGCGTAATCAGCCCCAGCATTTT. This translates into CASIGLGRNQPQHF.

This clone occurred once. The chain couples TRBV7-3 to TRBJ2-1; no definite D call. The length of the CDR3 is 12 residues. V lost 5 bases and J 8 bases, leaving 10 bases between the germline ends. Germline assignment: CDR1 SGHTA and CDR2 FQGTGA. CDR3 coding DNA: TGTGCCAGCAGCGGACCAGGCGATGAGCAGTTCTTC. Translation: CASSGPGDEQFF.

The rearrangement links TRBV19 to TRBJ2-7; D is uncertain. The germline V gene has CDR1 LNHDA and CDR2 SQIVND (reference sequence). The CDR3 spans 11 residues. V dropped 8 bases and J dropped 4 bases, with 9 bases sitting between them. CDR3 amino acids: CASGRAYEQYF. Written as DNA, the CDR3 is TGTGCCAGTGGAAGAGCGTACGAGCAGTACTTC.

This sequence joins TRBV18 and TRBJ2-1; tentatively, D is TRBD2 (5 bases). V lost 3 bases, J lost 10 bases, and 16 bases lay in between. This CDR3 has 14 residues. Germline V lookup: CDR1 KGHSH, CDR2 LQKENI. CDR3 coding DNA: TGTGCCAGCTCACCCATGGACTTGAAATTAGAGCAGTTCTTC. Translation: CASSPMDLKLEQFF.

The V call is TRBV28, the J call TRBJ1-2, with D unclear. The CDR3 has 14 residues. Germline lookup yields CDR1 MDHEN and CDR2 SYDVKM. V was trimmed by 4 bases and J by 3 bases, leaving 12 bases between them. CDR3 residues: CASSSLLLDYGYTF. As DNA, the CDR3 is TGTGCCAGCAGTTCGCTACTCCTTGACTATGGCTACACCTTC.

The chain carries TRBV4-1 and TRBJ2-1; 11 bases agree with TRBD2. The trim removed 5 bases at V and 1 base at J, leaving 1 base unmatched. Germline-derived CDR1 and CDR2 are MGHRA and YSYEKL. The CDR3 runs to 15 residues. In DNA form, the CDR3 reads TGCGCCAGCAGCTTAGCGGGAGGGTCCTACAATGAGCAGTTCTTC. It is translated as CASSLAGGSYNEQFF.

The V call is TRBV9, the J call TRBJ2-5; D gene ambiguous. The V gene lost 4 bases and the J gene lost 1 base, with 11 bases spanning the gap. The V gene's germline CDR1 is SGDLS and CDR2 YYNGEE. This CDR3 comprises 14 residues. This chain's CDR3 is CASSPNIFQETQYF. The CDR3 region has the DNA TGTGCCAGCAGCCCAAATATCTTCCAAGAGACCCAGTACTTC.